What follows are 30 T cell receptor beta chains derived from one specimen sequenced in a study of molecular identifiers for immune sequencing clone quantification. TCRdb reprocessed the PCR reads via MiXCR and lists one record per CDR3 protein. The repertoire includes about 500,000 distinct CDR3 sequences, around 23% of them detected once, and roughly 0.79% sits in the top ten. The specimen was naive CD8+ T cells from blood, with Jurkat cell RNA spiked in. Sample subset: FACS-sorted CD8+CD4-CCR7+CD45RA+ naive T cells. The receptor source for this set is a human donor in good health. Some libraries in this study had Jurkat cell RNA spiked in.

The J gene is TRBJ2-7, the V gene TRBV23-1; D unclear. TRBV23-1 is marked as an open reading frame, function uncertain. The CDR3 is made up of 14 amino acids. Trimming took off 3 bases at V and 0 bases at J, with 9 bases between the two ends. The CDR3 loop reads CASSQPATSYEQYF. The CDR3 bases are TGCGCCAGCAGTCAGCCAGCTACCTCCTACGAGCAGTACTTC.

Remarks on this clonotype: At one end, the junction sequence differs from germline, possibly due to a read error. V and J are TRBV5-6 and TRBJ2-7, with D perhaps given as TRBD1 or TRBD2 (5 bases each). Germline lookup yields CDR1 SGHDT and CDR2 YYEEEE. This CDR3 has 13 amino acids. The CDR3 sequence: CASSPVGVREQCF. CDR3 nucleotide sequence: TGTGCCAGCAGCCCTGTGGGGGTGCGTGAGCAGTGCTTC.

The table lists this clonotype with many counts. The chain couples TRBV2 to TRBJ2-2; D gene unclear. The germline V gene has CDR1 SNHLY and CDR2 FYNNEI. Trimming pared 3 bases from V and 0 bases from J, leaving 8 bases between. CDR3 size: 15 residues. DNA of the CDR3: TGTGCCAGCAGTGATCCGAAAACGAACACCGGGGAGCTGTTTTTT. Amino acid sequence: CASSDPKTNTGELFF.

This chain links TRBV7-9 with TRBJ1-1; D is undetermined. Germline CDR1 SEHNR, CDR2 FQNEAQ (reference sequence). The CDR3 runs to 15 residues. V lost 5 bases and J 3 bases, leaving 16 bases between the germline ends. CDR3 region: CASSARLRADTEAFF. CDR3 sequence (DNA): TGTGCCAGCAGCGCCCGGTTAAGGGCTGACACTGAAGCTTTCTTT.

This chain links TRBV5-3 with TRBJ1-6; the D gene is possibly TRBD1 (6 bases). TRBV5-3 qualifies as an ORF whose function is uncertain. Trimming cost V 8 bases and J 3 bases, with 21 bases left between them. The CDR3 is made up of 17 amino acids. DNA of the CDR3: TGTGCCAGCAGCCTTATAACAGGGTTTAACTATAATTCACCCCTCCACTTT. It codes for CASSLITGFNYNSPLHF.

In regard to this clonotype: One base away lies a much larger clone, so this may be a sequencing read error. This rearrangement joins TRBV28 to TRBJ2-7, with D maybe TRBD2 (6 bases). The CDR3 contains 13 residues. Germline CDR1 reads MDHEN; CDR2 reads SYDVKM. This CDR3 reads CVSSFIIGGEQYF. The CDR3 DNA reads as TGTGTCAGCAGTTTTATCATCGGGGGCGAGCAGTACTTC.

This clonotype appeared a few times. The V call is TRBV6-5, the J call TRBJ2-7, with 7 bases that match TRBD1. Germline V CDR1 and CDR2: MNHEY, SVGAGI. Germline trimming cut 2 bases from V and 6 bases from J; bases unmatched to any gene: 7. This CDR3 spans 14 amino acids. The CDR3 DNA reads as TGTGCCAGCAGTTACGCGACAGGGCTCCCCGAGCAGTACTTC. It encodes CASSYATGLPEQYF.

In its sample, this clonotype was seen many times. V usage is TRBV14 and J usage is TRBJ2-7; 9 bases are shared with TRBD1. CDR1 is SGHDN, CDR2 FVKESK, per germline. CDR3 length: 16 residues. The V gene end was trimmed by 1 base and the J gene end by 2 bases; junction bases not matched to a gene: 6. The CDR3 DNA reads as TGTGCCAGCAGCCAAGGACCGGGACAGGGTCCCTACGAGCAGTACTTC. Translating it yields CASSQGPGQGPYEQYF.

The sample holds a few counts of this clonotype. The CDR3 DNA reads as TGTGCCAGCAGCCAAGCGGTAGAGACCCAGTACTTC. Translated, it gives CASSQAVETQYF. The genes are TRBV3-1 and TRBJ2-5; D uncertain. CDR3 size: 12 residues. Trimming took 1 base from V and 4 from J, leaving 4 bases between them. In germline, CDR1 is LGHDT, CDR2 YNNKEL (reference sequence).

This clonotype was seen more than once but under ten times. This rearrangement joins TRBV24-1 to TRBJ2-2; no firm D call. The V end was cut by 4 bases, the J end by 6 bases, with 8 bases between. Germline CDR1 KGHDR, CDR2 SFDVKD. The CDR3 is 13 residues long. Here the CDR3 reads CATSEGFAGELFF. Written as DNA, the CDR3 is TGTGCCACCAGTGAGGGATTCGCCGGGGAGCTGTTTTTT.

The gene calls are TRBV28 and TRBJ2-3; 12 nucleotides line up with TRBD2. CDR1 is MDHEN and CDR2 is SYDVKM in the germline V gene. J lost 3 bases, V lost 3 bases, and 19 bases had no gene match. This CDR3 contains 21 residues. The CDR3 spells CASSFPVGLAGGPVGTDTQYF. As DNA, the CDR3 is TGTGCCAGCAGTTTTCCCGTAGGTCTAGCGGGAGGGCCGGTAGGGACAGATACGCAGTATTTT.

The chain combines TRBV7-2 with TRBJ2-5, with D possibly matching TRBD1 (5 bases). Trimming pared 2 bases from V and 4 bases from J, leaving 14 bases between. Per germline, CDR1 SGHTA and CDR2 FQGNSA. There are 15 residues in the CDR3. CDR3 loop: CASSLYGRVIETQYF. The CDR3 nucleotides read TGTGCCAGCAGCTTATACGGCAGGGTCATAGAGACCCAGTACTTC.

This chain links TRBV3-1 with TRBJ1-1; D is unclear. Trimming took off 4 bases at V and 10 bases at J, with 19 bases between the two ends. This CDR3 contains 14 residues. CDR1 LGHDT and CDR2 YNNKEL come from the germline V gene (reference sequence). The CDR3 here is CASSPVRLPPAAFF. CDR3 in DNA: TGTGCCAGCAGCCCAGTACGGCTGCCCCCTGCAGCTTTCTTT.

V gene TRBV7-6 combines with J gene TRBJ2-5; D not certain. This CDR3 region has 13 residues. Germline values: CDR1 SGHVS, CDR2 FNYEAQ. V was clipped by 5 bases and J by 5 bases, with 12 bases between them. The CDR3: CASSLSLGETQYF. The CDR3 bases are TGTGCCAGCAGCCTCAGTCTCGGGGAGACCCAGTACTTC.

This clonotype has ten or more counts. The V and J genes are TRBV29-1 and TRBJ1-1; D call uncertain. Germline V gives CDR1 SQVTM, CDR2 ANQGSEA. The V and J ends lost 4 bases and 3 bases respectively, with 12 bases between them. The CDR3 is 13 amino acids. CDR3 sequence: CSVVLRLDTEAFF. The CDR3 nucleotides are TGCAGCGTTGTCTTACGCTTGGACACTGAAGCTTTCTTT.

CDR3 DNA: TGCAGTGCTAGAGGTTCGGAGGTTAGCACAGATACGCAGTATTTT. It translates to CSARGSEVSTDTQYF. The rearrangement uses TRBV20-1 and TRBJ2-3, with D possibly being TRBD2 (5 bases). Germline V CDR1 and CDR2: DFQATT, SNEGSKA (reference sequence). This CDR3 comprises 15 residues. V lost 1 base and J 0 bases, leaving 11 bases between the germline ends.

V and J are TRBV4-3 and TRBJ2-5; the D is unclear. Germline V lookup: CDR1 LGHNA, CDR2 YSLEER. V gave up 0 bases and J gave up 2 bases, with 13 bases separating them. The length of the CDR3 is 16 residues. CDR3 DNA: TGCGCCAGCAGCCAAGAGACGACAAGACCTCAAGAGACCCAGTACTTC. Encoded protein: CASSQETTRPQETQYF.

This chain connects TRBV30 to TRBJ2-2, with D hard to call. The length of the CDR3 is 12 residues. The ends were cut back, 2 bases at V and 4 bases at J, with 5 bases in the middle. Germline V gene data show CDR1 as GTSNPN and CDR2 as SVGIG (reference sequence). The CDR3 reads CAWSQSTGELFF. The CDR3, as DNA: TGTGCCTGGAGTCAGTCCACCGGGGAGCTGTTTTTT.

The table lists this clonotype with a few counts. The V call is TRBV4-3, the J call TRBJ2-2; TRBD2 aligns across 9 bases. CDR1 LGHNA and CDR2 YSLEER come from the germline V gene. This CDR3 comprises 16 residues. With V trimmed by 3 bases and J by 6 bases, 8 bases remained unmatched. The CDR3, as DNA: TGCGCCAGCAGCCAGAGTACAGCGGGGGGCTCCGGGGAGCTGTTTTTT. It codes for CASSQSTAGGSGELFF.

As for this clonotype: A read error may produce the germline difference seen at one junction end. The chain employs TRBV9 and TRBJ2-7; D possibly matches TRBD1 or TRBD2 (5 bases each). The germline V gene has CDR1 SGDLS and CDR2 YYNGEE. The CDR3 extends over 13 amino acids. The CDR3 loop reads CASGVGTAGEQYF. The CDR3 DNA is TGTGCCAGCGGCGTCGGGACGGCCGGAGAGCAGTACTTC.

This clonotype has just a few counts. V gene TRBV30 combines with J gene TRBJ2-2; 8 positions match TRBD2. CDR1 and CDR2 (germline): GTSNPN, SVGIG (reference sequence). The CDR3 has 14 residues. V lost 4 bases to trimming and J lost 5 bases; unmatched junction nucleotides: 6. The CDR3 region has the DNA TGTGCCTGGAATTGGGTAGCGGGAACCGGGGAGCTGTTTTTT. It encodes CAWNWVAGTGELFF.

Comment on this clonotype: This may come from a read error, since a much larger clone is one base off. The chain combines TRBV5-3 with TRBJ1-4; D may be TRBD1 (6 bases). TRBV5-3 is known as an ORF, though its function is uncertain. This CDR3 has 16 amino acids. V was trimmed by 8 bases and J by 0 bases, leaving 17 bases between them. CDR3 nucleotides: TGTGCCAGCAGCAGAGGACAGTTAGCAACTAATGAAAAACTGTTTTTT. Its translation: CASSRGQLATNEKLFF.

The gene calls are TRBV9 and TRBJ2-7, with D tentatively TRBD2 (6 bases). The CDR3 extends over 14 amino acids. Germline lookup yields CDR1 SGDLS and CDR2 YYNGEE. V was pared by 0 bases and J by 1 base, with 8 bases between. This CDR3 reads CASSVGGESYEQYF. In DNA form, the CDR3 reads TGTGCCAGCAGCGTAGGGGGGGAATCCTACGAGCAGTACTTC. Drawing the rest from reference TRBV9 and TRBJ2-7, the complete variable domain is DSGVTQTPKHLITATGQRVTLRCSPRSGDLSVYWYQQSLDQGLQFLIQYYNGEERAKGNILERFSAQQFPDLHSELNLSSLELGDSALYFCASSVGGESYEQYFGPGTRLTVT.

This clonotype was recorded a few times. The CDR3 DNA is TGTGCCAGCAGTTACGACGGACTAGCGTATACCGGGGAGCTGTTTTTT. It specifies CASSYDGLAYTGELFF. The rearrangement joins TRBV6-5 to TRBJ2-2; 9 bases line up with TRBD2. The CDR3 covers 16 residues. Per germline, CDR1 MNHEY and CDR2 SVGAGI. V dropped 2 bases and J dropped 5; count of bases not matched to a gene: 6.

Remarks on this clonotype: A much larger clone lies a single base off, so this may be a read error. This chain's CDR3 is CSTREGLAGGWTGELFF. In DNA, the CDR3 is TGCAGTACTAGAGAGGGACTAGCGGGAGGGTGGACCGGGGAGCTGTTTTTT. V is TRBV20-1 and J is TRBJ2-2, with 16 nucleotides matching TRBD2. Looked up from germline, CDR1 is DFQATT and CDR2 is SNEGSKA (reference sequence). The CDR3 contains 17 residues.

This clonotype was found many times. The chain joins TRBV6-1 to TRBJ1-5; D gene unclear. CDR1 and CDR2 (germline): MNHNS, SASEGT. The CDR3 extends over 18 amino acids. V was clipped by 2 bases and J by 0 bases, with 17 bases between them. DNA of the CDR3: TGTGCCAGCAGTGAAATCCTCTCCGGCGGACTTAGCAATCAGCCCCAGCATTTT. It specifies CASSEILSGGLSNQPQHF.

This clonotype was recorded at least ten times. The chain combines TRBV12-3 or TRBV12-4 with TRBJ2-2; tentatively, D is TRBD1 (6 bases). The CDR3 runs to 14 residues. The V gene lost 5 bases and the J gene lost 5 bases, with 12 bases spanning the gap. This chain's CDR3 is CASSNRVRTGELFF. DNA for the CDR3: TGTGCCAGCAGTAACAGGGTACGGACCGGGGAGCTGTTTTTT.

The CDR3 DNA reads as TGTGCCAGCAGCTTAAACCCATCATTACTCAACACCGGGGAGCTGTTTTTT. It is translated as CASSLNPSLLNTGELFF. The chain links TRBV7-3 to TRBJ2-2, with D unresolved. Germline values: CDR1 SGHTA, CDR2 FQGTGA. This CDR3 region has 17 residues. V lost 1 base and J 2 bases, leaving 14 bases between the germline ends.

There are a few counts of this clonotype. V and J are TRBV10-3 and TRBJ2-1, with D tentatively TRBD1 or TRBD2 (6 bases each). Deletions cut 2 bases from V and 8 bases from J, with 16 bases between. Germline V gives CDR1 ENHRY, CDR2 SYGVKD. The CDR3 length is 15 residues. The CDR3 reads CAISEAEQGLDEQFF. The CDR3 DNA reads TGTGCCATCAGTGAGGCTGAACAGGGACTGGATGAGCAGTTCTTC.

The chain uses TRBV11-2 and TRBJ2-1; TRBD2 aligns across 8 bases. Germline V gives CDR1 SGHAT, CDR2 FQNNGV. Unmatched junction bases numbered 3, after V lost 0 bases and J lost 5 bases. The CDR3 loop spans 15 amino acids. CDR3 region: CASSLEAGGHNEQFF. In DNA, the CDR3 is TGTGCCAGCAGCTTAGAGGCGGGAGGCCACAATGAGCAGTTCTTC.